This paragraph covers one T cell receptor beta chain sequence. Its matching antigen is unknown. The data were obtained in a study of CD8+CD57+ T cells in acquired aplastic anemia. Study background: Sorted CD4+ and CD8+ cells yielded DNA averaging approximately 3 ug. CD4+ cells from healthy donors averaged roughly 11 million reads. Overall study findings and caveats: Patients shared twenty-nine CD8+ CDR3 sequences with controls. CD8+ Simpson's diversity showed no significant patient-control difference.

Genomic DNA, serving as template, underwent TCR beta VDJ and CDR3 profiling. From the reads, TCRdb called clonotypes with MiXCR, one entry per CDR3 protein. The sample contains about 130,000 distinct CDR3 sequences, approximately 41% of which appear only once. Trimming removed 3 bases from V and 3 bases from J, with 13 bases in between. Germline V gene sequence: CDR1 LNHDA, CDR2 SQIVND (reference sequence). The CDR3 contains 15 residues. The V and J genes are TRBV19 and TRBJ2-3, with D perhaps matching TRBD2 (6 bases). The source of this sequence is a human donor in good health, serving as a control. Sequencing was carried out using sorted CD4+, CD8+, or CD8+CD57+ T cells (not recorded which) from PBMCs. CDR3 nucleotides: TGTGCCAGTAGTATCCGTCAGGGAGGTACAGATACGCAGTATTTT. Its translation: CASSIRQGGTDTQYF.